This T cell receptor beta chain was observed in a study of metastatic and nonmetastatic thyroid tumors. Whole-study context: From malignant and benign thyroid patients, repertoires in blood and in tumor or nodule tissue were compared. General observations from the study: Relative to benign nodules, malignant thyroid tumors were reportedly characterized by significantly elevated TCR beta diversity in blood and tumor.

Source study methods: What underpinned the distant-metastasis classifier for papillary thyroid cancer was the set of CDR3 differences across clinicopathological groups. TCRdb recomputed clones from the PCR reads via MiXCR. Here the V and J calls rest on TCRdb's processing, not on the authors' analysis. The sample contains thousands of clones, 30% to 45% of which appear only once. The germline V gene has CDR1 MNHNS and CDR2 SASEGT. The CDR3 runs to 17 residues. Trimming took 1 base from V and 7 from J; bases not matched to a gene: 9. None of the patients had undergone any treatment ahead of thyroid surgery. As for this clone: Its antigen is as yet unknown.

Sequences were obtained from tumor tissue. The receptor was derived from a female donor with papillary thyroid cancer or a benign thyroid nodule (not recorded which). Some clones in this sample may be carry-over from other donors' samples. V and J are TRBV6-1 and TRBJ1-6; 8 nucleotides line up with TRBD1. Here the CDR3 reads CASSEVGQGAWNSPLHF. The CDR3 DNA sequence: TGTGCCAGCAGTGAAGTAGGCCAGGGGGCTTGGAATTCACCCCTCCACTTT.